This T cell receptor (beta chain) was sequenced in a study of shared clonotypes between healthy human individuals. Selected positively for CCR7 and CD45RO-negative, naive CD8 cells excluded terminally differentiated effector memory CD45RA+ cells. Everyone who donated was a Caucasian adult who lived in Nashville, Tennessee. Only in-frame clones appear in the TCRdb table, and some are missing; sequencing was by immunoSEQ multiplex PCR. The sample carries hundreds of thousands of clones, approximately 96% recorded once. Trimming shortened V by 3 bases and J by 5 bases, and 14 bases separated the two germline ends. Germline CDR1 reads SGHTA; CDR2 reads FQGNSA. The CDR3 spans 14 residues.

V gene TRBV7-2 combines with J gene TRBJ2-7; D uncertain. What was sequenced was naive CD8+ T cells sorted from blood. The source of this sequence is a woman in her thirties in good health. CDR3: CASSFIAPNHEQYF. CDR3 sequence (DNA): TGTGCCAGCAGCTTCATAGCACCGAACCACGAGCAGTACTTC.